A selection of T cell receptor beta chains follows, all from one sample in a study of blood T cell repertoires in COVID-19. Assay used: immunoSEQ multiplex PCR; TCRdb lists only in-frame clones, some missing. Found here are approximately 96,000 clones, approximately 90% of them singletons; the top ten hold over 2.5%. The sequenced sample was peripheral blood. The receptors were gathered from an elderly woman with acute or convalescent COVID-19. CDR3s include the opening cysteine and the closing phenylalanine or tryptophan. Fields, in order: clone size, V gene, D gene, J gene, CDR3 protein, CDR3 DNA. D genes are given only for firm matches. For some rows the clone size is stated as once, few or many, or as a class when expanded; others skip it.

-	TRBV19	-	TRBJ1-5	CASSMQREQPQHF	TGTGCCAGTAGTATGCAGAGGGAACAGCCCCAGCATTTT
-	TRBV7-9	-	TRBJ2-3	CASSLSTSTDTQYF	TGTGCCAGCAGCTTATCGACTAGCACAGATACGCAGTATTTT
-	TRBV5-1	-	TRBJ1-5	CASSRGAGEQPQHF	TGCGCCAGCAGCCGAGGGGCAGGGGAGCAGCCCCAGCATTTT
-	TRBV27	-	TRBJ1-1	CASKSGLTAEAFF	TGTGCCAGCAAGAGCGGACTGACGGCTGAAGCTTTCTTT
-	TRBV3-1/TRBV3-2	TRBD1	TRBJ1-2	CASSQRQGRYGYTF	TGTGCCAGCAGCCAGAGACAGGGGCGTTATGGCTACACCTTC
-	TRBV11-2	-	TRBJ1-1	CASSLRQGLNTEAFF	TGTGCCAGCAGCTTGCGGCAGGGGTTGAACACTGAAGCTTTCTTT
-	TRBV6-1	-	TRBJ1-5	CASTPGGVSNQPQHF	TGTGCCAGCACCCCGGGGGGGGTAAGCAATCAGCCCCAGCATTTT
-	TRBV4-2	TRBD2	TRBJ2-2	CASSLLGLAGASNTGELFF	TGTGCCAGCAGCCTGCTCGGACTAGCGGGGGCCAGCAACACCGGGGAGCTGTTTTTT
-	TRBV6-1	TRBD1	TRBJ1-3	CASSEAQGTGNTIYF	TGTGCCAGCAGTGAAGCACAGGGGACGGGAAACACCATATATTTT
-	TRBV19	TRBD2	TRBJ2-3	CASSTRTSGDTQYF	TGTGCCAGTAGTACCCGGACTAGCGGAGATACGCAGTATTTT
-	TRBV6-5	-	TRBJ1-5	CASSSAGNSNQPQHF	TGTGCCAGCAGCTCCGCAGGGAATAGCAATCAGCCCCAGCATTTT
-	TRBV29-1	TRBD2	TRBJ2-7	CSGRLAGTGEQYF	TGCAGCGGCCGACTAGCGGGAACGGGGGAGCAGTACTTC
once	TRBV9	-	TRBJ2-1	CASSPRPYNEQFF	TGTGCCAGCAGCCCTAGACCCTACAATGAGCAGTTCTTC
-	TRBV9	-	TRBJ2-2	CASSVEFSGELFF	TGTGCCAGCAGCGTAGAATTCAGCGGGGAGCTGTTTTTT
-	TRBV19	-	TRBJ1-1	CASTHRALTEAFF	TGTGCCAGCACCCACAGGGCTCTCACTGAAGCTTTCTTT
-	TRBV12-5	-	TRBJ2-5	CASGFGETGSQETQYF	TGTGCTAGTGGTTTCGGGGAGACAGGCAGCCAAGAGACCCAGTACTTC
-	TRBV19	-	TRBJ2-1	CASSILTGSYNEQFF	TGTGCCAGTAGTATCCTCACAGGGTCTTACAATGAGCAGTTCTTC
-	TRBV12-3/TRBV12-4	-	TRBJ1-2	CASSLGEASGYTF	TGTGCCAGCAGCCTAGGGGAGGCAAGTGGCTACACCTTC
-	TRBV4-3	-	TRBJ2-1	CASSQAVGGNEQFF	TGCGCCAGCAGCCAAGCTGTAGGCGGTAATGAGCAGTTCTTC
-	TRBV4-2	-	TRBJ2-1	CASSQEVASSYNEQFF	TGTGCCAGCAGCCAAGAGGTAGCAAGCTCCTACAATGAGCAGTTCTTC
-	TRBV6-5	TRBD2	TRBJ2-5	CASSTSGPIQETQYF	TGTGCCAGCAGTACTAGCGGACCGATCCAAGAGACCCAGTACTTC
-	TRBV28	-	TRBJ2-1	CASSESGAFYNEQFF	TGTGCCAGCAGTGAGTCAGGGGCTTTCTACAATGAGCAGTTCTTC
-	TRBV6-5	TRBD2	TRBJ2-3	CASSYAGGLTDTQYF	TGTGCCAGCAGTTACGCGGGGGGGCTGACAGATACGCAGTATTTT
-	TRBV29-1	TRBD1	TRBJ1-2	CSAAQGNGYTF	TGCAGCGCAGCACAGGGGAATGGCTACACCTTC
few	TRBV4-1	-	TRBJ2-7	CASSQVDSGYEQYF	TGCGCCAGCAGCCAAGTGGACAGTGGTTACGAGCAGTACTTC
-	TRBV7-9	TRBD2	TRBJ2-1	CASTSLAEIYNEQFF	TGTGCCAGCACTAGCCTAGCGGAAATCTACAATGAGCAGTTCTTC
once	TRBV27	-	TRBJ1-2	CASSRTGTYGYTF	TGTGCCAGCAGCCGAACAGGGACCTATGGCTACACCTTC
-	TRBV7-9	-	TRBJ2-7	CASSLQGISYEQYF	TGTGCCAGCAGCCTACAGGGCATCTCCTACGAGCAGTACTTC
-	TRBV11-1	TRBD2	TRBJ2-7	CASSLARAGGAEQYF	TGTGCCAGCAGCTTAGCGCGGGCGGGAGGCGCGGAGCAGTACTTC
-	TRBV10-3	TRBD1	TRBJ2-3	CAVTGTGSRDTQYF	TGTGCCGTTACCGGGACAGGGTCAAGAGATACGCAGTATTTT
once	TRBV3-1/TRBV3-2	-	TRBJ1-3	CASRGHPAGNTIYF	TGTGCCAGCAGGGGACACCCAGCTGGAAACACCATATATTTT
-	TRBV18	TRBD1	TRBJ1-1	CASSPRTGVQGGTEAFF	TGTGCCAGCTCACCACGGACAGGGGTACAGGGGGGCACTGAAGCTTTCTTT
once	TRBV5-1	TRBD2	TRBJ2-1	CASRAGTSGSRGYEQFF	TGCGCCAGCAGGGCCGGGACTAGCGGGTCGCGCGGGTATGAGCAGTTCTTC
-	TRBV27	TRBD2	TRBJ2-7	CASSPHPGREASYEQYF	TGTGCCAGCAGTCCCCACCCCGGGAGGGAGGCCTCCTACGAGCAGTACTTC
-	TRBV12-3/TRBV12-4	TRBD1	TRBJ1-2	CASSRDRLYGYTF	TGTGCCAGCAGTCGGGACAGGTTGTATGGCTACACCTTC
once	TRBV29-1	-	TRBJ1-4	CSVEAGAGEKLFF	TGCAGCGTTGAGGCGGGGGCTGGTGAAAAACTGTTTTTT
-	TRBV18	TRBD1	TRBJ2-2	CASSPPQGAGELFF	TGTGCCAGCTCACCCCCCCAGGGGGCCGGGGAGCTGTTTTTT
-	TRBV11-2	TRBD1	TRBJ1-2	CASSLIVLPRQGRNGYTF	TGTGCCAGCAGCTTGATCGTCCTGCCTCGACAGGGAAGGAATGGCTACACCTTC
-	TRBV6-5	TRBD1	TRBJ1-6	CASTTGLWSPLHF	TGTGCCAGCACGACAGGGTTATGGTCACCCCTCCACTTT
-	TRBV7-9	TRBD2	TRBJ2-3	CASSLMAGGPTDTQYF	TGTGCCAGCAGCTTAATGGCGGGGGGCCCCACAGATACGCAGTATTTT
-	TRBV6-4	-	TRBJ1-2	CASSSGRHYGYTF	TGTGCCAGCAGTTCTGGGAGGCACTATGGCTACACCTTC
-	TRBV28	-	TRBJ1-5	CASSLTGWQPQHF	TGTGCCAGCAGTTTAACAGGTTGGCAGCCCCAGCATTTT
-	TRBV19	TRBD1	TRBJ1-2	CASSTDRVSNYGYTF	TGTGCCAGTAGTACCGACAGGGTGTCCAACTATGGCTACACCTTC
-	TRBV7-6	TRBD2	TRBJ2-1	CASSLGTSGLDEQFF	TGTGCCAGCAGCTTAGGGACTAGCGGTCTAGACGAGCAGTTCTTC
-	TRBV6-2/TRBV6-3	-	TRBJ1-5	CASSFGQLNQPQHF	TGTGCCAGCAGTTTCGGACAGCTCAATCAGCCCCAGCATTTT
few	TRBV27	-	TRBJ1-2	CASSQPGHPIGGYTF	TGTGCCAGCAGTCAGCCGGGACACCCTATCGGCGGCTACACCTTC
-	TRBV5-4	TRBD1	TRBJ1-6	CASSARTGVFSPLHF	TGTGCCAGCAGCGCTAGGACAGGGGTGTTTTCACCCCTCCACTTT